This T cell receptor (beta chain) is from a study of T-cell memory formation after mild COVID-19. Each CDR3 protein is one row after TCRdb ran MiXCR on the 5' RACE reads. The sample carries around 420,000 distinct CDR3 sequences, approximately 25% recorded once. CDR3 length equals 18 residues. The V and J ends lost 0 bases and 0 bases respectively, with 16 bases between them. The germline V gene has CDR1 KGHDR and CDR2 SFDVKD. This receptor was taken from an adult woman who had mild COVID-19 (a few samples of this study predate the infection). Cell type and time point are not known. Source material: PBMCs or a T cell subset sorted from them (not recorded which). The chain is built from TRBV24-1 and TRBJ1-1, with D unresolved. The CDR3 protein is CATSDLPPRPPMNTEAFF. The CDR3 nucleotides read TGTGCCACCAGTGATTTGCCACCGCGACCCCCCATGAACACTGAAGCTTTCTTT.